Here is one T cell receptor (beta chain) with its context. This record belongs to a study of beta chain features in type 1 diabetes. Trimming pared 2 bases from V and 6 bases from J, leaving 6 bases between. Germline V CDR1 and CDR2: MDHEN, SYDVKM. The CDR3 has 12 amino acids. Expressed TCRB transcripts got sequenced, as all isolated RNA was reverse transcribed. Produced via immunoSEQ multiplex PCR; TCRdb's table is partial and in-frame only. Here the sample spans under 450,000 clones, 11% to 15% being singletons. The sequence derives from a young man in good health. Sample: naive CD4+ T cells from blood. The chain recombines TRBV28 with TRBJ2-3, with D unresolved. CDR3 residues: CASSLMGDTQYF. The CDR3 nucleotides read TGTGCCAGCAGTTTAATGGGGGATACGCAGTATTTT. Variable domain in full (rest from reference TRBV28 and TRBJ2-3): DVKVTQSSRYLVKRTGEKVFLECVQDMDHENMFWYRQDPGLGLRLIYFSYDVKMKEKGDIPEGYSVSREKKERFSLILESASTNQTSMYLCASSLMGDTQYFGPGTRLTVL.